Listed here are 2 T cell receptor beta chains from one sample, sequenced in a study of siplizumab effects on memory and regulatory T cells. Assay used: immunoSEQ multiplex PCR; TCRdb lists only in-frame clones, some missing. Found here are 100,000 or so clones, 92% of them singletons; the top ten hold 0.9% to 1.3%. Sequencing was done on a sample of CD4+ T cells sorted from blood. The receptors here all came from a human donor in good health.

This clone occurred once. The gene calls are TRBV14 and TRBJ2-7; D tentatively fits TRBD1 or TRBD2 (5 bases each). V was shortened by 1 base and J by 6 bases, with 10 bases between the two germline ends. Germline CDR1 and CDR2: SGHDN and FVKESK. The CDR3 runs to 13 residues. The CDR3 loop is CASSQGGAREQYF. CDR3 DNA sequence: TGTGCCAGCAGCCAAGGAGGGGCTCGCGAGCAGTACTTC.

This clone occurred once. Written as DNA, the CDR3 is TGTGCCAGCAGCACAGGGACAGTCCAAGAGACCCAGTACTTC. It translates to CASSTGTVQETQYF. The chain is built from TRBV5-4 and TRBJ2-5; 7 bases line up with TRBD1. V lost 4 bases, J lost 1 base, and 4 bases stayed unmatched. The CDR3 runs 14 residues. Germline assignment: CDR1 SGHNT and CDR2 YYREEE (reference sequence). The variable domain in full, completed from reference TRBV5-4 and TRBJ2-5, reads ETGVTQSPTHLIKTRGQQVTLRCSSQSGHNTVSWYQQALGQGPQFIFQYYREEENGRGNFPPRFSGLQFPNYSSELNVNALELDDSALYLCASSTGTVQETQYFGPGTRLLVL.